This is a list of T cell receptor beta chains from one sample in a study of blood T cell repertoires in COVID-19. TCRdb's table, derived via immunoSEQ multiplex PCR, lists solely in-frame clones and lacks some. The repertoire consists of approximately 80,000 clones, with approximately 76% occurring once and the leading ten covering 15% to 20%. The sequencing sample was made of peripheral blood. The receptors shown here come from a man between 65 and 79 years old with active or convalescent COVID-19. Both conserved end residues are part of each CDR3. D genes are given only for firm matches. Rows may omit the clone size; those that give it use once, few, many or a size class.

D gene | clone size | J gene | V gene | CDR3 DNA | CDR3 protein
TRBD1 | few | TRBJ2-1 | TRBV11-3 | TGTGCCAGCAGCTCCGGACAGGGATATGATGAGCAGTTCTTC | CASSSGQGYDEQFF
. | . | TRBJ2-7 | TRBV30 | TGTGCCTGGAGTGTAGGACTTCATTACGAGCAGTACTTC | CAWSVGLHYEQYF
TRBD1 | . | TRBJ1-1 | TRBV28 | TGTGCCAGCAGTTTAGGGACAGGGGGGGGTGAAGCTTTCTTT | CASSLGTGGGEAFF
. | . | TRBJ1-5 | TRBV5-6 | TGTGCCAGCAGCTCCTACGTACAGGGCTCCAATCAGCCCCAGCATTTT | CASSSYVQGSNQPQHF
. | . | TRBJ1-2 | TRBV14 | TGTGCCAGCAGCCAAGATGGCCCGCTCAGGGATGGCTACACCTTC | CASSQDGPLRDGYTF
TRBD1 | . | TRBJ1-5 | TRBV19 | TGTGCCAGTAGGATCTCCCAGGGGGCAGTGGGAAATCAGCCCCAGCATTTT | CASRISQGAVGNQPQHF
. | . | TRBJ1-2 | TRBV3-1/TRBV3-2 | TGTGCCAGCAGCCTCCCAGAGGGTAGCTACACCTTC | CASSLPEGSYTF
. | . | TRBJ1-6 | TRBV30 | TGTGCCTGGAGTGCGGCAGGGTTTTCACCCCTCCACTTT | CAWSAAGFSPLHF
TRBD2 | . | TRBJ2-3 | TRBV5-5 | TGTGCCAGCAGCTTGCGGCTAGCGGGGGGGTTGGATACGCAGTATTTT | CASSLRLAGGLDTQYF
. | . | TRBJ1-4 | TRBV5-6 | TGTGCCAGCAGCGTAAGAGGTTTGAATGGAAAACTGTTTTTT | CASSVRGLNGKLFF
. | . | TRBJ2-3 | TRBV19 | TGTGCCAGTAGTATCGGGAAGGTCAGAGGAGATACGCAGTATTTT | CASSIGKVRGDTQYF
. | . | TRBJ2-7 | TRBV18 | TGTGCCAGCTCACTGTCTGGGAGCTCCTACGAGCAGTACTTC | CASSLSGSSYEQYF
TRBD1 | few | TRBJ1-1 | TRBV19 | TGTGCCAGTAGTATCGGGACAGAAGAAGCTTTCTTT | CASSIGTEEAFF
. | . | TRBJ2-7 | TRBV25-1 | TGTGCCAGCGCCCTGAACAGCTACGAGCAGTACTTC | CASALNSYEQYF
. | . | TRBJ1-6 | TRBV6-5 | TGTGCCAGCAGTTACTCCGATGAGGGATCACCCCTCCACTTT | CASSYSDEGSPLHF
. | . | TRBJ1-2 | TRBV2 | TGTGCCAGCAGTGAAGATTGGGGCTTCCGTCGCTATGGCTACACCTTC | CASSEDWGFRRYGYTF
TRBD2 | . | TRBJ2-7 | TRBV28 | TGTGCCAGCAGTTTTTTTAAGCGGGGGGGCACCGAGCAGTACTTC | CASSFFKRGGTEQYF
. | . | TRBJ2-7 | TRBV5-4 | TGTGCCACCGCCCTACGGGACCTTCGGGGGGAGCAGTACTTC | CATALRDLRGEQYF
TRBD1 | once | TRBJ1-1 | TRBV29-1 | TGCAGCGTTGGGACCGACAGGGGGCCTGAGGGCACTGAAGCTTTCTTT | CSVGTDRGPEGTEAFF
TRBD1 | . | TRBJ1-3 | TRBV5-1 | TGCGCCAGCAGCACAGGGGCTGGAAACACCATATATTTT | CASSTGAGNTIYF
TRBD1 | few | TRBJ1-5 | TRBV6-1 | TGTGCCAGCAGTGAGACAGGGTTCAATCAGCCCCAGCATTTT | CASSETGFNQPQHF
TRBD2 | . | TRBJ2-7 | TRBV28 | TGTGCCAGCAGTTCACCCACTAGCGGGGGGCTGGGGGAGCAGTACTTC | CASSSPTSGGLGEQYF
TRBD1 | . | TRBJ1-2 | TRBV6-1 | TGTGCCAGCAGTGAAGGCGGGATCCGACAGGGAAGTATGGGCTACACCTTC | CASSEGGIRQGSMGYTF
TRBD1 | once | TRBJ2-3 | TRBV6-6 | TGTGCCAGCAGCAGGACAGGGGAAGTAGATACGCAGTATTTT | CASSRTGEVDTQYF
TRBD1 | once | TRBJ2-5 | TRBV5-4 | TGTGCCAGCAGCCTAGACAGGGAGCAGGAGACCCAGTACTTC | CASSLDREQETQYF
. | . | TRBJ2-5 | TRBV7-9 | TGTGCCATCTCACCCGACGGGTGGGAGACCCAGTACTTC | CAISPDGWETQYF
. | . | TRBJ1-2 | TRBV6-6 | TGTGCCAGCAGTTCCTCCACCGGGGGGTATAACTATGGCTACACCTTC | CASSSSTGGYNYGYTF